This T cell receptor beta chain was sequenced during a study of T-cell reconstitution after alpha-beta-depleted transplantation in children. Preparing the TCRbeta library involved the use of unique molecular identifiers. TCRdb reanalysed the PCR reads using MiXCR and keeps one entry per CDR3 protein. Seen here are 300,000 to 400,000 distinct CDR3 sequences, roughly 14% observed once, and the top ten hold roughly 4.3%. Germline loops: CDR1 DFQATT, CDR2 SNEGSKA (reference sequence). Trimming removed 6 bases from V and 4 bases from J; junction bases left unmatched: 6. The CDR3 extends over 14 amino acids.

The starting material was PBMCs, obtained from the stem cell graft. The rearrangement uses TRBV20-1 and TRBJ2-1; TRBD2 aligns across 10 bases. This receptor was identified in a human donor who donated a stem cell graft to a child with Fanconi anemia. The CDR3 nucleotides are TGCAGTGCCTCCCGACTAGCGGGTTACAATGAGCAGTTCTTC. It codes for CSASRLAGYNEQFF.